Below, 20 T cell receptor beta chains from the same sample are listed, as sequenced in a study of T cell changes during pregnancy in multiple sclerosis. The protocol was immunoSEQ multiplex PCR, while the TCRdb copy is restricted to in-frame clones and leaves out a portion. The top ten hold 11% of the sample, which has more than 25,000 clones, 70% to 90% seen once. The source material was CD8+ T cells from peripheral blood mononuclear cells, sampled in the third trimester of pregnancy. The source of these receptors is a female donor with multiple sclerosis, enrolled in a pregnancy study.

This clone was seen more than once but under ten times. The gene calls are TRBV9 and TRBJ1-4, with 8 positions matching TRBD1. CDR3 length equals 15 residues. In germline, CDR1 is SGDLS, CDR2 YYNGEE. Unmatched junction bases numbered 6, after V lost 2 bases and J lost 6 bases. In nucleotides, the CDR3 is TGTGCCAGCAGCGTCGAGGACAGGGTCGATGAAAAACTGTTTTTT. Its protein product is CASSVEDRVDEKLFF.

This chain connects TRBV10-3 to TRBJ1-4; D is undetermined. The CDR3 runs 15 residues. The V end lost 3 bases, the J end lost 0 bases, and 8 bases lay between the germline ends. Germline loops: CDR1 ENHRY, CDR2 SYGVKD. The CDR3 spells CAISDRGATNEKLFF. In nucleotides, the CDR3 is TGTGCCATCAGTGACCGGGGAGCAACTAATGAAAAACTGTTTTTT.

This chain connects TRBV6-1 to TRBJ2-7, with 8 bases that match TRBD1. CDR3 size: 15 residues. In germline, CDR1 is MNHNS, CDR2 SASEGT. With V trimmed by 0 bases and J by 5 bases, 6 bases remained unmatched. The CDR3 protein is CASSEALTGANEQYF. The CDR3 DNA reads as TGTGCCAGCAGTGAAGCTCTGACAGGGGCCAACGAGCAGTACTTC.

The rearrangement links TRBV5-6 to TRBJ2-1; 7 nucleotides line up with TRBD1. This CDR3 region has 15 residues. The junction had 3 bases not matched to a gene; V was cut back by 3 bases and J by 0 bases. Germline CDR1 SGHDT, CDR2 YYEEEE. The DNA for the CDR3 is TGTGCCAGCAGCTGGGACAGTGACTCCTACAATGAGCAGTTCTTC. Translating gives CASSWDSDSYNEQFF.

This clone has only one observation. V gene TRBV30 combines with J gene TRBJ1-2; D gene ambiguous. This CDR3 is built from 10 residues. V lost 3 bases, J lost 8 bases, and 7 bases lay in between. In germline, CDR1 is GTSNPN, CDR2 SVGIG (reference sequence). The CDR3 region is CAWRHWGYTF. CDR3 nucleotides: TGTGCCTGGAGGCACTGGGGCTACACCTTC.

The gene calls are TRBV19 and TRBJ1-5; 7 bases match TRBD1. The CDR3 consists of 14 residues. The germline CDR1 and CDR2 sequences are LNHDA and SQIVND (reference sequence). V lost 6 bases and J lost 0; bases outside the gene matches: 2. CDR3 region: CASRGQYSNQPQHF. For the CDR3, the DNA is TGTGCCAGTAGGGGACAGTATAGCAATCAGCCCCAGCATTTT.

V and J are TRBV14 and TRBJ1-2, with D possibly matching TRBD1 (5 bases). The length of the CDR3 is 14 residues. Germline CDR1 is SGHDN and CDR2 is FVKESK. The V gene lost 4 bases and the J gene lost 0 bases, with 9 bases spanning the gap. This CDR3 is CASSRTGANYGYTF. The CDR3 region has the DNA TGTGCCAGCAGCCGAACAGGAGCTAACTATGGCTACACCTTC. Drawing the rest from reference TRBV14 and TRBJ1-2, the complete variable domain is EAGVTQFPSHSVIEKGQTVTLRCDPISGHDNLYWYRRVMGKEIKFLLHFVKESKQDESGMPNNRFLAERTGGTYSTLKVQPAELEDSGVYFCASSRTGANYGYTFGSGTRLTVV.

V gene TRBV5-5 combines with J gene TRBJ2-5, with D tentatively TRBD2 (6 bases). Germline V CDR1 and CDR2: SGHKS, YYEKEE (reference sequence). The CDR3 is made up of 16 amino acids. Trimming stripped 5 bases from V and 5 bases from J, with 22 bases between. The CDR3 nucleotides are TGTGCCAGCAGACTGGGTGTGCGGGGCTCCGTGGAGACCCAGTACTTC. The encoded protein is CASRLGVRGSVETQYF.

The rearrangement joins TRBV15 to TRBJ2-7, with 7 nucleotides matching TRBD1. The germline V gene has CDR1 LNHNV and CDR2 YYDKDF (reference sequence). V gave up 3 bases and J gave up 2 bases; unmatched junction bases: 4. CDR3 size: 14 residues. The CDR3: CATSSRGQTYEQYF. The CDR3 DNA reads TGTGCCACCAGCAGTAGGGGACAGACCTACGAGCAGTACTTC.

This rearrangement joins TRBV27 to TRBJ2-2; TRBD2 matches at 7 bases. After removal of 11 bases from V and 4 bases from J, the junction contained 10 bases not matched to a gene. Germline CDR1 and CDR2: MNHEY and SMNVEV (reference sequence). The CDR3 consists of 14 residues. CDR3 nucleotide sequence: TGTGCCTCCGGGGCCCGCGGGAGCACCGGGGAGCTGTTTTTT. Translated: CASGARGSTGELFF.

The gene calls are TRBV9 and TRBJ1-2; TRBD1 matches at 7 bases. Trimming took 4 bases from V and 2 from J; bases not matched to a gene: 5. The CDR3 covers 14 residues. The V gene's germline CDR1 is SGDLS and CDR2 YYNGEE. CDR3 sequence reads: CASSPRQGNYGYTF. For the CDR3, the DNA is TGTGCCAGCAGCCCGCGACAGGGCAACTATGGCTACACCTTC.

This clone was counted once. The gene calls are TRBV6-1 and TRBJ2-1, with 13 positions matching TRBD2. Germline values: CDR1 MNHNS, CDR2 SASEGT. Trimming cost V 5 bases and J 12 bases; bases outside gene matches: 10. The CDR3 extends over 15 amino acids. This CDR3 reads CASSPLGLAGDGQFF. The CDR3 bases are TGTGCCAGCAGTCCTTTAGGACTAGCGGGAGACGGGCAGTTCTTC.

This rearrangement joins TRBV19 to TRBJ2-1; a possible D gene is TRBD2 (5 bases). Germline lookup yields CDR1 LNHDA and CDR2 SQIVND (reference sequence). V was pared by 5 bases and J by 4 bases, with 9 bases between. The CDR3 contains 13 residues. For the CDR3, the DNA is TGTGCCAGTAGTCCTAGCATATACAATGAGCAGTTCTTC. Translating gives CASSPSIYNEQFF.

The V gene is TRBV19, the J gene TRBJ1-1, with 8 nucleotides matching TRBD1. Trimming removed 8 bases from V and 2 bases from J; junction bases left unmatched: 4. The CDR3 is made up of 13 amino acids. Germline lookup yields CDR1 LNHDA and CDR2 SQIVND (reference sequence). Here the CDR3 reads CASAAGGNTEAFF. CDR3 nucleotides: TGTGCCAGTGCAGCAGGGGGCAACACTGAAGCTTTCTTT.

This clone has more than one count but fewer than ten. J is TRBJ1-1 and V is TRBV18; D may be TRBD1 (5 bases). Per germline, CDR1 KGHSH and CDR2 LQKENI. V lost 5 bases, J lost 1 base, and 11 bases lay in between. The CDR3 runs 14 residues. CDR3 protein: CASSRRGRNTEAFF. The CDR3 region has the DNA TGTGCCAGCTCAAGAAGGGGCAGGAACACTGAAGCTTTCTTT.

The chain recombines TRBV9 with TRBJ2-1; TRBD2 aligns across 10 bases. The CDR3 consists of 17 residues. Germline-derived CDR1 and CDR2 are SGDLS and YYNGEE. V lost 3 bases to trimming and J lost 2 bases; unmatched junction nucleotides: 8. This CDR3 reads CASSARSGREPYNEQFF. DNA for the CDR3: TGTGCCAGCAGCGCCCGGAGCGGGAGGGAACCCTACAATGAGCAGTTCTTC. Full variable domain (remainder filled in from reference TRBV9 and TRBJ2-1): DSGVTQTPKHLITATGQRVTLRCSPRSGDLSVYWYQQSLDQGLQFLIQYYNGEERAKGNILERFSAQQFPDLHSELNLSSLELGDSALYFCASSARSGREPYNEQFFGPGTRLTVL.

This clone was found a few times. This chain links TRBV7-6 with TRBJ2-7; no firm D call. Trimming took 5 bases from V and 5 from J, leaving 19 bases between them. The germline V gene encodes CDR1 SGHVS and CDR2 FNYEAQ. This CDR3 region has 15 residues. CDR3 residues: CASSQTAGNKDEQYF. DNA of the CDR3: TGTGCCAGCAGCCAAACGGCAGGCAACAAGGACGAGCAGTACTTC.

The CDR3: CASSLATTGVSYEQYF. The CDR3 coding sequence is TGTGCCAGCAGCTTAGCAACTACAGGGGTCTCCTACGAGCAGTACTTC. The gene calls are TRBV7-6 and TRBJ2-7; 7 bases fit TRBD1. This CDR3 has 16 residues. The ends lost 0 bases at V and 0 bases at J; junction bases unmatched: 5. CDR1 SGHVS and CDR2 FNYEAQ come from the germline V gene. The full variable domain, with the rest looked up from reference TRBV7-6 and TRBJ2-7, is GAGVSQSPRYKVTKRGQDVALRCDPISGHVSLYWYRQALGQGPEFLTYFNYEAQQDKSGLPNDRFSAERPEGSISTLTIQRTEQRDSAMYRCASSLATTGVSYEQYFGPGTRLTVT.

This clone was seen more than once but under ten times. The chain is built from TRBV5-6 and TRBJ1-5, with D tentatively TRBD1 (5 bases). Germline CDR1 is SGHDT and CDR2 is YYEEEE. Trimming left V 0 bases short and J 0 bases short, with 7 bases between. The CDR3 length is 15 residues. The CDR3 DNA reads TGTGCCAGCAGCTTGGTACAGGATAGCAATCAGCCCCAGCATTTT. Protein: CASSLVQDSNQPQHF.

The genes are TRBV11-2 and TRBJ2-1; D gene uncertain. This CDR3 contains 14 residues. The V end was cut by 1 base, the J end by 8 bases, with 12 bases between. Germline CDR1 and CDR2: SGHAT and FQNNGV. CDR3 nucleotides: TGTGCCAGCAGCTTAGGTTCTTGGTTAGATGAGCAGTTCTTC. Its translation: CASSLGSWLDEQFF. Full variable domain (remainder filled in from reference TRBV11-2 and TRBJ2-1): EAGVAQSPRYKIIEKRQSVAFWCNPISGHATLYWYQQILGQGPKLLIQFQNNGVVDDSQLPKDRFSAERLKGVDSTLKIQPAKLEDSAVYLCASSLGSWLDEQFFGPGTRLTVL.